The clone carrying this TCR beta chain was found once. This sample is drawn from a study of blood T cell repertoires in COVID-19. Looking at the study overall: The United States, Italy and Spain were the sources of the acute and convalescent COVID-19 samples.

Allocation to cohorts depended on clinical history reported by the participants. The study counted Cohort 3 donors as recovered given two negative PCRs, clearance, or symptom resolution. Authors' processing steps: Quantification of nucleated cells was approximated via reference gene primer amplification. Method: immunoSEQ multiplex PCR; TCRdb's copy keeps in-frame clones and lacks some. Clone size and V and J calls were adopted from that table, with D and trimming inferred from the DNA. In the table there are 250,000 or so clones, about 88% of which are singletons. Trimming removed 2 bases from V and 6 bases from J, with 17 bases in between. Germline V gives CDR1 SEHNR, CDR2 FQNEAQ (reference sequence). The CDR3 sequence is 16 residues long.

The rearrangement joins TRBV7-9 to TRBJ1-5; possible D gene TRBD1, 6 bases. This receptor was taken from a woman aged 45-59 years who had recovered from COVID-19. Sequencing was done on a sample of PBMCs or T cells enriched from blood (not recorded which). The DNA of the CDR3 is TGTGCCAGCAGCTTAATTCTGCCAGGACAGCGTCAGCCCCAGCATTTT. Residues: CASSLILPGQRQPQHF.